This TCR beta chain originates from a study of T cell responses to AZD1222 COVID-19 vaccine (dated by TCRdb to the early 2020s). About the investigation overall: AZD1222 recipients given second doses at about 4 weeks or at about 12 weeks were pooled, since spike-specific TCR depth and breadth were not found to differ between the two schedules. TCR sequencing was performed for 233 trial participants, of whom some 200 were given two doses of AZD1222 and around 25 were given two doses of MenACWY control vaccine. Enrollment into the trials was organized by age into subgroups of 18-55, 56-69 and 70-plus years, and those subgroups contained roughly 150, 30 and 60 TCR-sequenced participants, respectively. What the authors observed across the whole study: A significant rise in spike-specific TCR breadth and depth was observed after two AZD1222 doses relative to day 0 and relative to MenACWY recipients. No day 14 peak-response samples were available, so repertoires were characterized only after the peak T cell response. Reportedly, almost half of the unique spike-specific TCRs recognized epitopes lying outside the regions that are mutated in the B.1.351 and B.1.1.7 variants. The 56-69-year group was small, and its depth increase did not reach significance, likely because of low power. Participants were mostly white British, with more females than males. The authors suggested clonal diversity may have been underestimated. CD4 TCRs associated with the vaccine covered the entire spike protein, and the dominant responses were in regions 160-218 and 743-854. Conclusions about previously exposed vaccinees are limited, since just six AZD1222 recipients were seropositive for SARS-CoV-2 at baseline.

The sample's time point label is to be understood as: baseline before first vaccination. The vaccinee samples were drawn from two UK trials, COV001 and COV002, one of which was a single-blind randomized controlled phase 2/3 trial testing AZD1222 (ChAdOx1 nCoV-19) in healthy adults. For TCRbeta chain sequencing, PBMC samples from trial participants were taken at day 0 and at day 28 after the second dose. The CDR3 regions of human TCRbeta chains were analyzed by immunosequencing. Turning to the authors' computational methods: Repertoire TCRs were checked for matches against a reference library of SARS-CoV-2-specific TCRs that had been generated using the MIRA antigen-specificity platform. Breadth was defined as the fraction of unique TCRs that were SARS-CoV-2-associated, and depth was defined as the fraction of total T cells that were SARS-CoV-2-associated. Using the MIRA data, each spike-specific TCR was assigned both to the spike region to which the TCR was reactive and to a CD4 or CD8 class. Log10-transformed breadth and depth values were compared by one-way ANOVA with Sidak's multiple comparisons tests. Sourced from immuneACCESS, this table was stored by TCRdb with only in-frame sequences that have V and J called. A share of the clones is absent; for the studies checked, an unresolved V gene accounts for under half, and the remainder has no known explanation. The V and J calls and clone size come from that table; D and trimming were worked out from the DNA. Here the sample has around 110,000 clones; 90% to 95% occur a single time. The top ten clones comprise 2.5% to 3.5% of the sample.

About this clone: Its cognate antigen has yet to be identified. Within one base of it there is no much larger clone, and no base qualities were kept.

CDR3 length: 18 amino acids, cysteine to phenylalanine. The retained sequence is limited to the CDR3, 54 bases, with the frame set at the first base. The sample was peripheral blood, taken on day 0 of AZD1222 vaccination. The source is an adult in good health. Recombination connected TRBV21-1 to TRBJ1-6; TRBD1 is taken as the D call from the table, unchecked against the DNA. TRBV21-1 is noted as a pseudogene. The CDR3 protein is CASSAGQGADSYNSPLHF. The DNA is TGTGCCAGCAGCGCCGGACAGGGGGCGGACTCCTATAATTCACCCCTCCACTTT.